The 18 T cell receptor beta chains presented below share a single source sample, sequenced in a study of beta chain features in type 1 diabetes. All of the isolated RNA was reverse transcribed, so expressed TCRB transcripts were sequenced. The assay was immunoSEQ multiplex PCR, and TCRdb's table has in-frame clones only and misses some. The profile covers around 500,000 clones, with about an eighth appearing a single time and 0.04% to 0.05% taken by the ten largest. The sequenced sample was naive CD4+ T cells from blood. The receptors come from a woman younger than 35 in good health.

This rearrangement joins TRBV2 to TRBJ2-7; no definite D call. The CDR3 runs to 13 residues. With 7 bases removed from V and 0 bases from J, the gap between germline ends came to 10 bases. Germline-derived CDR1 and CDR2 are SNHLY and FYNNEI. For the CDR3, the DNA is TGTGCCAGCACCCTCTTTCCCTCCTACGAGCAGTACGTC. It yields the protein CASTLFPSYEQYV.

The gene calls are TRBV11-1 and TRBJ2-5, with 7 bases lining up with TRBD1. This CDR3 comprises 17 residues. The V gene's germline CDR1 is SGHAT and CDR2 FQDESV (reference sequence). Losses at the gene ends were 3 bases for V and 5 bases for J; bases not matched to a gene: 15. CDR3: CASSFTGTDLRRETQYF. The DNA for the CDR3 is TGTGCCAGCAGCTTCACAGGGACAGATCTAAGGCGGGAGACCCAGTACTTC.

The V and J genes are TRBV7-2 and TRBJ2-7; the D gene is possibly TRBD2 (5 bases). The CDR3 runs 14 residues. The V end was cut by 5 bases, the J end by 0 bases, with 11 bases between. Germline loops: CDR1 SGHTA, CDR2 FQGNSA. The DNA for the CDR3 is TGTGCCAGCAGCGCGCGGGTTACCTCCTACGAGCAGTACTTC. Translation: CASSARVTSYEQYF.

V usage is TRBV7-2 and J usage is TRBJ2-7; 10 bases are shared with TRBD1. Trimming cost V 1 base and J 5 bases; bases outside gene matches: 5. The CDR3 contains 15 residues. CDR1 SGHTA and CDR2 FQGNSA come from the germline V gene. The CDR3 sequence is CASSLGTGGINEQYF. CDR3 nucleotide sequence: TGTGCCAGCAGCTTAGGGACAGGGGGAATTAACGAGCAGTACTTC. Using reference TRBV7-2 and TRBJ2-7 for the parts outside the CDR3, the full variable domain is GAGVSQSPSNKVTEKGKDVELRCDPISGHTALYWYRQSLGQGLEFLIYFQGNSAPDKSGLPSDRFSAERTGGSVSTLTIQRTQQEDSAVYLCASSLGTGGINEQYFGPGTRLTVT.

This clone was seen only a few times. V is TRBV18 and J is TRBJ1-1; D is perhaps TRBD1 (6 bases). With 7 bases removed from V and 0 bases from J, the gap between germline ends came to 9 bases. The CDR3 loop spans 13 amino acids. Germline-derived CDR1 and CDR2 are KGHSH and LQKENI. CDR3 DNA: TGTGCCAGCTTACAGGGCCTGAACACTGAAGCTTTCTTT. Translating gives CASLQGLNTEAFF.

The V and J genes are TRBV7-9 and TRBJ1-2; D gene unclear. This CDR3 spans 14 amino acids. Germline CDR1 is SEHNR and CDR2 is FQNEAQ (reference sequence). V lost 3 bases to trimming and J lost 2 bases, with 10 bases between them. The DNA of the CDR3 is TGTGCCAGCAGCTTCCCCGGCAGAAACTATGGCTACACCTTC. It translates to CASSFPGRNYGYTF.

The chain combines TRBV19 with TRBJ1-1; tentatively, D is TRBD1 (5 bases). This CDR3 spans 14 amino acids. Trimming cost V 10 bases and J 1 base, with 16 bases left between them. Germline CDR1 reads LNHDA; CDR2 reads SQIVND (reference sequence). CDR3 amino acids: CATQRDGWNTEAFF. The CDR3 DNA follows: TGTGCCACCCAACGGGACGGCTGGAACACTGAAGCTTTCTTT.

This clone was seen a few times. V gene TRBV2 combines with J gene TRBJ1-2; D ambiguous. V lost 7 bases, J lost 4 bases, and 13 bases lay in between. This CDR3 is built from 13 residues. Germline-derived CDR1 and CDR2 are SNHLY and FYNNEI. The CDR3 sequence: CASTGGRSYGYTF. The CDR3 DNA reads as TGTGCCAGCACCGGAGGGCGTAGCTATGGCTACACCTTC.

V usage is TRBV9 and J usage is TRBJ2-1; 11 bases agree with TRBD2. V lost 6 bases and J lost 0; bases outside the gene matches: 2. Germline V gene lookup returns CDR1 SGDLS and CDR2 YYNGEE. The CDR3 length is 15 residues. The CDR3 is CASIAGGSSYNEQFF. The CDR3 nucleotides are TGTGCCAGCATAGCGGGAGGGTCCTCCTACAATGAGCAGTTCTTC.

This clone was counted only a few times. This rearrangement joins TRBV18 to TRBJ1-2, with unresolved D. This CDR3 contains 15 residues. The germline gives CDR1 KGHSH, CDR2 LQKENI. Trimming removed 0 bases at V and 1 base at J, with 9 bases between. This chain's CDR3 is CASSPPIHLNYGYTF. CDR3 nucleotides: TGTGCCAGCTCACCACCGATACATCTTAACTATGGCTACACCTTC. The whole variable domain, filled in from reference TRBV18 and TRBJ1-2, reads NAGVMQNPRHLVRRRGQEARLRCSPMKGHSHVYWYRQLPEEGLKFMVYLQKENIIDESGMPKERFSAEFPKEGPSILRIQQVVRGDSAAYFCASSPPIHLNYGYTFGSGTRLTVV.

In this sample, this clone turned up a few times. Other nucleotide sequences in the sample specify the same CDR3. The chain carries TRBV9 and TRBJ2-1, with D unclear. The CDR3 has 12 residues. Between the trimmed V and J ends, which lost 0 bases and 7 bases, there was a span of 5 bases. Germline lookup yields CDR1 SGDLS and CDR2 YYNGEE. This CDR3 reads CASSVESNEQFF. CDR3 nucleotides: TGTGCCAGCAGCGTAGAGTCGAATGAGCAGTTCTTC.

This clone was observed a single time. The chain employs TRBV5-4 and TRBJ2-7; 7 bases are a match to TRBD1. The CDR3 extends over 14 amino acids. Germline V lookup: CDR1 SGHNT, CDR2 YYREEE (reference sequence). V was clipped by 2 bases and J by 6 bases; unmatched bases: 8. The CDR3 loop is CASSLGETGAEQYF. CDR3 bases: TGTGCCAGCAGCTTAGGGGAAACAGGGGCCGAGCAGTACTTC. Using reference TRBV5-4 and TRBJ2-7 for the parts outside the CDR3, the full variable domain is ETGVTQSPTHLIKTRGQQVTLRCSSQSGHNTVSWYQQALGQGPQFIFQYYREEENGRGNFPPRFSGLQFPNYSSELNVNALELDDSALYLCASSLGETGAEQYFGPGTRLTVT.

The chain couples TRBV27 to TRBJ2-7; unclear D gene. Germline CDR1 MNHEY, CDR2 SMNVEV (reference sequence). The CDR3 is 14 residues long. Trimming stripped 2 bases from V and 0 bases from J, with 8 bases between. The CDR3 sequence: CASSLVQNSYEQYF. For the CDR3, the DNA is TGTGCCAGCAGTTTAGTGCAGAACTCCTACGAGCAGTACTTC.

In its sample, this clone was seen once. The genes are TRBV4-1 and TRBJ1-2; D might be TRBD1 (6 bases). The CDR3 has 15 amino acids. Trimming took 4 bases from V and 5 from J, leaving 17 bases between them. Per the germline V gene, CDR1 is MGHRA and CDR2 is YSYEKL. The CDR3 DNA sequence: TGCGCCAGCAGCCCAAGCGAGGCGGGGGCGTATGGCTACACCTTC. Residues: CASSPSEAGAYGYTF.

The table lists this clone with a few counts. The V call is TRBV4-2, the J call TRBJ2-3; maybe TRBD1 (5 bases). The CDR3 has 14 amino acids. Germline CDR1 and CDR2: LGHNA and YNFKEQ. V was shortened by 3 bases and J by 0 bases, with 7 bases between the two germline ends. The CDR3 reads CASSQGLSTDTQYF. CDR3 DNA: TGTGCCAGCAGCCAGGGGCTAAGCACAGATACGCAGTATTTT.

The V call is TRBV10-3, the J call TRBJ2-1; TRBD1 agrees at 8 bases. Germline CDR1 is ENHRY and CDR2 is SYGVKD. The J segment lost 8 bases and the V segment lost 8 bases, leaving 14 bases of the junction unmatched. This CDR3 contains 15 residues. The CDR3 nucleotides read TGTGCCATCGCCCAACCGGGACAGGCCCTGGATGAGCAGTTCTTC. This sequence encodes CAIAQPGQALDEQFF.

V is TRBV5-4 and J is TRBJ2-1; 9 nucleotides align to TRBD1. CDR1 is SGHNT, CDR2 YYREEE, per germline (reference sequence). Losses at the gene ends were 4 bases for V and 9 bases for J; bases not matched to a gene: 11. The CDR3 length is 15 residues. As DNA, the CDR3 is TGTGCCAGCAGCCGGGGACAGGGTCTAGTGGGTGAGCAGTTCTTC. This gives the protein CASSRGQGLVGEQFF.

The genes are TRBV29-1 and TRBJ2-3, with D maybe TRBD2 (5 bases). V was shortened by 0 bases and J by 5 bases, with 12 bases between the two germline ends. The CDR3 totals 14 residues. Germline V gene data show CDR1 as SQVTM and CDR2 as ANQGSEA. Written as DNA, the CDR3 is TGCAGCGTTGAAGACCGGCGAGGGAAAGATACGCAGTATTTT. This sequence encodes CSVEDRRGKDTQYF.